Each of the 22 T cell receptor beta chains below was sequenced from the same sample in a study of blood T cell repertoires in COVID-19. Profiling relied on immunoSEQ multiplex PCR, and the TCRdb table lists in-frame clones only, not all of them. Here the sample spans about 360,000 clones, 75% to 90% being singletons. The sample taken for sequencing was peripheral blood. These receptors came from a woman aged 55 to 70 with COVID-19, enrolled during active disease.

The chain uses TRBV14 and TRBJ2-2, with D maybe TRBD2 (6 bases). The CDR3 contains 16 residues. V lost 4 bases, J lost 4 bases, and 16 bases lay in between. Germline CDR1 reads SGHDN; CDR2 reads FVKESK. CDR3 DNA: TGTGCCAGCAGCCGCCACTCTGACGGGGGCACCGGGGAGCTGTTTTTT. Its translation: CASSRHSDGGTGELFF.

This chain joins TRBV3-1 (or the pseudogene TRBV3-2) and TRBJ1-6, with a weak D call TRBD1 (6 bases). The germline V and J ends were trimmed by 2 bases and 10 bases, with 12 bases remaining between them. The germline gives CDR1 LGHDT, CDR2 YNNKEL (reference sequence). The CDR3 covers 14 residues. The DNA of the CDR3 is TGTGCCAGCAGCCAACGGGGGGGCGGGTCACCCCTCCACTTT. It encodes CASSQRGGGSPLHF.

In its sample, this clone was seen once. The chain combines TRBV6-5 with TRBJ2-2; possible D gene TRBD1, 5 bases. The CDR3 covers 13 residues. Trimming took 6 bases from V and 14 from J, leaving 19 bases between them. Germline V gives CDR1 MNHEY, CDR2 SVGAGI. The CDR3 DNA sequence: TGTGCCAGCAGCTCTGGGGCGGCCCGGAGTCTGTTTTTT. It encodes CASSSGAARSLFF.

Written as DNA, the CDR3 is TGTGCCAGTAGTATGGCAGGGGGCTTTCAGCCCCAGCATTTT. Translating it yields CASSMAGGFQPQHF. V gene TRBV19 combines with J gene TRBJ1-5, with 8 positions matching TRBD1. Germline values: CDR1 LNHDA, CDR2 SQIVND (reference sequence). The CDR3 sequence is 14 residues long. Trimming took 3 bases from V and 6 from J; bases not matched to a gene: 4.

In its sample, this clone was seen once. The DNA of the CDR3 is TGTGCCAGCAGCTCGGGACTAGCCCGAGGAACCCAGTACTTC. Encoded protein: CASSSGLARGTQYF. The chain joins TRBV7-9 to TRBJ2-5; the match to TRBD2 covers 9 bases. Trimming cost V 4 bases and J 8 bases; bases outside gene matches: 8. The CDR3 contains 14 residues. Germline V lookup: CDR1 SEHNR, CDR2 FQNEAQ (reference sequence).

The chain carries TRBV9 and TRBJ2-2, with 10 bases that match TRBD2. The CDR3 spans 16 residues. Germline V gives CDR1 SGDLS, CDR2 YYNGEE. V gave up 1 base and J gave up 4 bases; unmatched junction bases: 4. CDR3: CASSVPQRGGTGELFF. The CDR3 nucleotides are TGTGCCAGCAGCGTACCACAGCGGGGGGGCACCGGGGAGCTGTTTTTT.

The rearrangement joins TRBV30 to TRBJ1-1; the match to TRBD1 covers 9 bases. The CDR3 is made up of 13 amino acids. Per the germline V gene, CDR1 is GTSNPN and CDR2 is SVGIG (reference sequence). After removal of 3 bases from V and 4 bases from J, the junction contained 3 bases not matched to a gene. The CDR3 loop reads CAWRQGASTEAFF. The DNA of the CDR3 is TGTGCCTGGAGACAGGGGGCGAGCACTGAAGCTTTCTTT.

The chain has TRBV19 and TRBJ2-2, with TRBD2 matching 8 bases. Germline CDR1 is LNHDA and CDR2 is SQIVND (reference sequence). Trimming cost V 4 bases and J 8 bases; bases outside gene matches: 3. The CDR3 extends over 13 amino acids. The CDR3 nucleotides read TGTGCCAGTAGTAGCGGGGGGAGTGGGGAGCTGTTTTTT. Translating gives CASSSGGSGELFF.

The J gene is TRBJ1-1, the V gene TRBV7-9; tentatively, D is TRBD1 (5 bases). The CDR3 covers 15 residues. Trimming stripped 3 bases from V and 0 bases from J, with 11 bases between. Germline-derived CDR1 and CDR2 are SEHNR and FQNEAQ (reference sequence). The CDR3 sequence is CASSFPQGVNTEAFF. Written as DNA, the CDR3 is TGTGCCAGCAGCTTCCCTCAGGGCGTGAACACTGAAGCTTTCTTT.

This clone was seen more than once but under ten times. V is TRBV25-1 and J is TRBJ1-2; D call uncertain. The CDR3 consists of 11 residues. Germline CDR1 MGHDK, CDR2 SYGVNS. V lost 4 bases, J lost 5 bases, and 5 bases lay in between. CDR3 sequence reads: CASSASYGYTF. CDR3 bases: TGTGCCAGCAGTGCTAGTTATGGCTACACCTTC.

This clone has just one count. This chain's CDR3 is CASSLQGQNTEAFF. In nucleotides, the CDR3 is TGCGCCAGCAGCTTACAGGGCCAGAACACTGAAGCTTTCTTT. The chain employs TRBV5-1 and TRBJ1-1, with D possibly matching TRBD1 (6 bases). The germline V gene has CDR1 SGHRS and CDR2 YFSETQ. The CDR3 is 14 amino acids. Deletions cut 2 bases from V and 1 base from J, with 9 bases between.

This rearrangement joins TRBV6-5 to TRBJ1-3; TRBD1 agrees at 9 bases. Germline trimming cut 2 bases from V and 8 bases from J; bases unmatched to any gene: 7. This CDR3 comprises 15 residues. Germline V gene data show CDR1 as MNHEY and CDR2 as SVGAGI. The CDR3 region has the DNA TGTGCCAGCAGTTACGGGGGGACAGGGAGTGACACCATATATTTT. It codes for CASSYGGTGSDTIYF.

This chain uses TRBV7-9 with TRBJ2-5; tentative D call: TRBD1 (5 bases). V lost 7 bases, J lost 8 bases, and 20 bases lay in between. Germline V gene sequence: CDR1 SEHNR, CDR2 FQNEAQ (reference sequence). The CDR3 loop spans 14 amino acids. The CDR3 loop is CASTHDSVGVTQYF. The DNA for the CDR3 is TGTGCCAGCACCCACGACAGTGTCGGTGTAACCCAGTACTTC. Looking up the rest from reference TRBV7-9 and TRBJ2-5 gives the full variable domain: DTGVSQNPRHKITKRGQNVTFRCDPISEHNRLYWYRQTLGQGPEFLTYFQNEAQLEKSRLLSDRFSAERPKGSFSTLEIQRTEQGDSAMYLCASTHDSVGVTQYFGPGTRLLVL.

The gene calls are TRBV7-2 and TRBJ1-1; tentatively, D is TRBD1 (5 bases). Trimming left V 3 bases short and J 4 bases short, with 12 bases between. Germline-derived CDR1 and CDR2 are SGHTA and FQGNSA. CDR3 length equals 14 residues. The CDR3 nucleotides read TGTGCCAGCAGCTTCATCGGGGGGAGCACTGAAGCTTTCTTT. This codes for CASSFIGGSTEAFF. Supplemented by reference TRBV7-2 and TRBJ1-1, the full variable domain reads GAGVSQSPSNKVTEKGKDVELRCDPISGHTALYWYRQSLGQGLEFLIYFQGNSAPDKSGLPSDRFSAERTGGSVSTLTIQRTQQEDSAVYLCASSFIGGSTEAFFGQGTRLTVV.

The J gene is TRBJ2-4, the V gene TRBV3-1 (or the pseudogene TRBV3-2), with D possibly matching TRBD2 (6 bases). Between the trimmed V and J ends, which lost 2 bases and 7 bases, there was a span of 12 bases. The germline gives CDR1 LGHDT, CDR2 YNNKEL (reference sequence). This CDR3 region has 14 residues. CDR3 amino acids: CASSQRRAGNIQYF. The DNA for the CDR3 is TGTGCCAGCAGCCAAAGGAGGGCGGGGAACATTCAGTACTTC.

This clone was detected a few times. The rearrangement joins TRBV10-2 to TRBJ2-1; D might be TRBD2 (5 bases). V was trimmed by 2 bases and J by 4 bases, leaving 9 bases between them. The germline gives CDR1 WSHSY, CDR2 SAAADI. The CDR3 extends over 14 amino acids. The DNA of the CDR3 is TGCGCCAGCAGTGAGGGACTGAGATACAATGAGCAGTTCTTC. Its translation is CASSEGLRYNEQFF.

This sequence joins TRBV5-1 and TRBJ1-3, with 7 bases matching TRBD1. The germline V gene encodes CDR1 SGHRS and CDR2 YFSETQ. The V gene end was trimmed by 1 base and the J gene end by 0 bases; junction bases not matched to a gene: 4. The CDR3 consists of 16 residues. As DNA, the CDR3 is TGCGCCAGCAGCTTGACAGGGGCCGGCTCTGGAAACACCATATATTTT. It is translated as CASSLTGAGSGNTIYF.

This rearrangement joins TRBV11-2 to TRBJ2-7; 7 nucleotides align to TRBD1. From germline, CDR1 is SGHAT and CDR2 FQNNGV. With 2 bases clipped from V and 5 bases from J, the junction kept 3 bases outside the gene matches. The CDR3 covers 13 residues. The DNA of the CDR3 is TGTGCCAGCAGCTTATTCAGGGGGAACGAGCAGTACTTC. Protein: CASSLFRGNEQYF.

In its sample, this clone was seen a few times. V is TRBV30 and J is TRBJ2-3, with D uncertain. CDR1 and CDR2 (germline): GTSNPN, SVGIG (reference sequence). The V gene lost 3 bases and the J gene lost 0 bases, with 7 bases spanning the gap. This CDR3 comprises 13 residues. The CDR3 sequence is CAWSAGSTDTQYF. The DNA of the CDR3 is TGTGCCTGGAGCGCCGGGAGCACAGATACGCAGTATTTT.

This clone came up a few times. The chain recombines TRBV7-2 with TRBJ1-2; D is ambiguous. Germline loops: CDR1 SGHTA, CDR2 FQGNSA. The V and J ends lost 1 base and 7 bases respectively, with 7 bases between them. The CDR3 sequence is 12 residues long. The CDR3 DNA is TGTGCCAGCAGCTTAGGGGGAGGTGGCTACACCTTC. Its protein product is CASSLGGGGYTF. The full variable domain, completed using reference TRBV7-2 and TRBJ1-2, is GAGVSQSPSNKVTEKGKDVELRCDPISGHTALYWYRQSLGQGLEFLIYFQGNSAPDKSGLPSDRFSAERTGGSVSTLTIQRTQQEDSAVYLCASSLGGGGYTFGSGTRLTVV.

Only one count was recorded for this clone. This chain connects TRBV7-2 to TRBJ1-3; 9 nucleotides line up with TRBD1. The J segment lost 3 bases and the V segment lost 5 bases, leaving 5 bases of the junction unmatched. This CDR3 is 15 amino acids long. Looked up from germline, CDR1 is SGHTA and CDR2 is FQGNSA. CDR3 coding DNA: TGTGCCAGCAGCCCACAGGGGGCGGATGGAAACACCATATATTTT. Translation: CASSPQGADGNTIYF.

As for this clone: Other DNA sequences within the sample encode an identical CDR3. The chain has TRBV5-1 and TRBJ2-7, with D perhaps matching TRBD1 (5 bases). The CDR3 sequence is 11 residues long. Germline CDR1 SGHRS, CDR2 YFSETQ. The ends were cut back, 4 bases at V and 6 bases at J, with 8 bases in the middle. This chain's CDR3 is CASSLDSEQYF. The DNA for the CDR3 is TGCGCCAGCAGCCTCGACAGCGAGCAGTACTTC.